The TCR beta chain under discussion was sequenced for a study of blood T cell repertoires in COVID-19 (dated by TCRdb to about 2020). General notes on the study: Samples covering the acute and convalescent phases of COVID-19 were provided by collaborators in the United States, Italy and Spain. The prospective study material was composed of cDNA or gDNA derived from T cells, B-cell-depleted T cells, or PBMCs. Subjects who had been exposed to COVID-19, were actively infected with it, or had recovered from it provided the deeply sampled blood TCRbeta repertoires that made up the dataset. The repertoires were released in a freely available public database intended as a resource for research on the immune response to SARS-CoV-2. Samples were obtained from the ongoing ImmuneRACE study (first 160 participants) and from 950 to 1,500 subjects provided by 6 global collaborators. Sample metadata almost always included a de-identified subject ID, COVID-19 status, age in years and sex. Where available, HLA class I and class II types were taken from metadata supplied by the sample provider and were not determined by assay-based typing. Summary of the overall study and its limitations: The quantity of clinical and demographic metadata differed by source and by participant and was supplied without curation.

At one collaborating source in Seattle, patients were enrolled during active infection and were followed longitudinally through the course of disease. Whole blood was collected in K2EDTA tubes by collaborating institutions according to the institutions' own protocols. For TCRbeta analysis, collaborators shipped samples as frozen whole blood, isolated PBMCs, or DNA extracted from either of those sample types. TCRbeta CDR3 regions were amplified from genomic DNA using the immunoSEQ Assay, a bias-controlled multiplex PCR. Turning to the authors' computational methods: The number of nucleated cells in each sample was estimated from the amplification of reference gene primers within the assay. To quantify the absolute abundance of each unique TCRbeta CDR3 rearrangement, sequence reads were collapsed and filtered. Productive Simpson clonality was computed per sample as the square root of Simpson's diversity index over productive rearrangements. The table comes from immuneACCESS by way of TCRdb, which keeps in-frame sequences with V and J called. Part of the clones is missing from these tables; in studies checked, under half for an unresolved V gene and the rest for unknown reasons. V and J calls and clone size are those listed in that table; D and trimming were worked out from the DNA. The sample contains about 300,000 clones, 88% of them found a single time. About 1.5% of the sample comes from the top ten.

Taken from cysteine to phenylalanine, the CDR3 has 15 residues. The retained sequence is limited to the CDR3, 45 bases, with the frame set at the first base. The germline V gene specifies MNHEY as CDR1 and SVGAGI as CDR2. At the junction V is shortened by 3 bases and J by 2 bases, with 11 bases in between. A word on this clone: The specificity of this receptor is unknown. It has no much larger one-base neighbor in the sample; base qualities were not kept.

The TCR comes from a woman aged 25-40 years with COVID-19, enrolled during active disease. Here the chain combines TRBV6-5 and TRBJ1-3; no D gene can be assigned with confidence. Material for sequencing was peripheral blood. The CDR3 protein: CASSYAGSTGNTIYF. The DNA sequence is given as TGTGCCAGCAGTTATGCGGGGTCCACTGGAAACACCATATATTTT.